This T cell receptor (beta chain) is drawn from a study of beta chain features in type 1 diabetes. Study in general: Cell yields, gender and age were similar in healthy donors and patients. Examination covered 107,917,701 sorted cells spanning all samples.

Only a few counts were recorded for this clone. As yet, its antigen is unknown. V lost 0 bases to trimming and J lost 3 bases, with 7 bases between them. CDR1 SGDLS and CDR2 YYNGEE come from the germline V gene. This CDR3 is 15 amino acids long. Expressed TCRB transcripts were sequenced because the entire RNA isolate underwent reverse transcription. Here immunoSEQ multiplex PCR was the method, and the copy in TCRdb shows in-frame clones only, minus some. The sample contains more than 100,000 clones, about 17% of which appear only once. Study observations and caveats: All four CD4+ subsets from Type 1 diabetes patients carried moderately but significantly shorter TCRB CDR3s.

The rearrangement uses TRBV9 and TRBJ1-6; D is ambiguous. Input material: central memory CD4+ T cells from blood. The TCR comes from a man younger than 40 with type 1 diabetes. The CDR3 loop reads CASSVGDLYNSPLHF. In DNA, the CDR3 is TGTGCCAGCAGCGTAGGAGACCTCTATAATTCACCCCTCCACTTT.